Given below is one TCR beta chain in context. This entry belongs to a study of T cell responses to AZD1222 COVID-19 vaccine. Study at large: Both about-4-week and about-12-week second-dose recipients were combined.

This table comes from immunoSEQ multiplex PCR, and its TCRdb copy is limited to in-frame clones, with some not included. Here the sample spans over 150,000 clones, roughly 90% being singletons. The germline V and J ends were trimmed by 3 bases and 3 bases, with 14 bases remaining between them. CDR1 and CDR2 from the germline V gene are WSHSY and SAAADI. The CDR3 extends over 15 amino acids. This receptor was identified in an adult in good health. The chain employs TRBV10-2 and TRBJ1-1, with D possibly matching TRBD1 (5 bases). This specimen was peripheral blood, taken on day 0 of AZD1222 vaccination. Written as DNA, the CDR3 is TGCGCCAGCAGTGATCGGTCAGGGAGGGACACTGAAGCTTTCTTT. This encodes CASSDRSGRDTEAFF.